Shown below are 17 T cell receptor beta chains from a single sample sequenced in a study of vaccination effects on CD4 cells after COVID-19. After expansion with viral peptide pools in the ViraFEST assay, antigen-specific CD4+ T cells were sequenced. Between days 10 and 11 of culture, CD4+ T cells were separated out. Vaccinated participants had no history of SARS-CoV-2 infection and tested negative for nucleocapsid antibodies. The antigens these receptors bind are not known. Sequenced by immunoSEQ multiplex PCR; TCRdb stores in-frame clones only, minus some. The sample has some 65,000 clones; around 69% are singletons. The input for sequencing was CD4+ T cells from PBMCs cultured with HCoV-NL63 spike peptides, taken before COVID-19 vaccination. The receptors shown here come from a human donor who received a COVID-19 vaccine.

This chain connects TRBV29-1 to TRBJ1-4, with a possible D match to TRBD1 (6 bases). In germline, CDR1 is SQVTM, CDR2 ANQGSEA. The CDR3 has 14 amino acids. V was cut by 7 bases and J by 4 bases, with 16 bases left in between. CDR3 protein: CSAAVTGLNEKLFF. The CDR3 nucleotides are TGCAGCGCCGCGGTGACAGGACTTAATGAAAAACTGTTTTTT.

This clone was seen once. The CDR3, as DNA: TGTGCCAGCAGCATTCGGGACAGGGGCGGCTATGGCTACACCTTC. This encodes CASSIRDRGGYGYTF. This chain links TRBV2 with TRBJ1-2; 10 positions agree with TRBD1. The CDR3 is 15 amino acids. Germline assignment: CDR1 SNHLY and CDR2 FYNNEI. V shed 6 bases, J shed 4 bases, and the junction held 8 bases outside the gene matches.

The J gene is TRBJ2-1, the V gene TRBV24-1; TRBD1 agrees at 11 bases. Germline CDR1 and CDR2: KGHDR and SFDVKD. V shed 9 bases, J shed 8 bases, and the junction held 2 bases outside the gene matches. CDR3 length equals 12 residues. The CDR3 loop is CATGQGADEQFF. CDR3 DNA: TGTGCCACCGGACAGGGGGCCGATGAGCAGTTCTTC.

The chain employs TRBV7-8 and TRBJ1-1; tentative D call: TRBD1 (6 bases). Germline V lookup: CDR1 SGHVS, CDR2 FQNEAQ. Deletions cut 5 bases from V and 5 bases from J, with 18 bases between. The CDR3 is 15 residues long. The chain's CDR3 is CASSQSAGERTEAFF. The DNA for the CDR3 is TGTGCCAGCAGCCAGTCCGCAGGGGAGCGTACTGAAGCTTTCTTT.

The V and J genes are TRBV28 and TRBJ2-5; TRBD2 might be the D (7 bases). The CDR3 extends over 14 amino acids. V dropped 6 bases and J dropped 7 bases, with 18 bases sitting between them. CDR1 and CDR2 from the germline V gene are MDHEN and SYDVKM. The CDR3 loop is CASRSPGGYRTQYF. As DNA, the CDR3 is TGTGCCAGCAGGTCCCCGGGGGGCTATAGGACCCAGTACTTC.

The chain carries TRBV5-1 and TRBJ1-1; 8 positions agree with TRBD1. This CDR3 region has 14 residues. The J segment lost 1 base and the V segment lost 4 bases, leaving 3 bases of the junction unmatched. The germline CDR1 and CDR2 sequences are SGHRS and YFSETQ. The CDR3 reads CASSPTGANTEAFF. The CDR3 DNA sequence: TGCGCCAGCAGCCCGACAGGGGCGAACACTGAAGCTTTCTTT. Complete variable domain (other parts from reference TRBV5-1 and TRBJ1-1): KAGVTQTPRYLIKTRGQQVTLSCSPISGHRSVSWYQQTPGQGLQFLFEYFSETQRNKGNFPGRFSGRQFSNSRSEMNVSTLELGDSALYLCASSPTGANTEAFFGQGTRLTVV.

This clone has only one observation. J is TRBJ1-1 and V is TRBV7-2, with D perhaps TRBD1 (6 bases). Germline CDR1 SGHTA, CDR2 FQGNSA. The CDR3 has 16 residues. The V and J ends lost 1 base and 3 bases respectively, with 15 bases between them. This CDR3 reads CASSLGRTVKDTEAFF. In nucleotides, the CDR3 is TGTGCCAGCAGCTTAGGTCGGACAGTCAAGGACACTGAAGCTTTCTTT.

This chain joins TRBV24-1 and TRBJ2-5; 7 bases agree with TRBD1. The CDR3 sequence is 14 residues long. V lost 4 bases to trimming and J lost 4 bases; unmatched junction nucleotides: 5. Germline loops: CDR1 KGHDR, CDR2 SFDVKD. The CDR3 loop is CATSDSTGTETQYF. The CDR3, as DNA: TGTGCCACCAGTGACTCGACAGGGACAGAGACCCAGTACTTC.

The rearrangement uses TRBV11-3 and TRBJ1-4, with TRBD1 matching over 9 bases. V dropped 5 bases and J dropped 8; count of bases not matched to a gene: 6. The CDR3 extends over 14 amino acids. Germline V gene lookup returns CDR1 SGHNT and CDR2 YENEEA. In DNA, the CDR3 is TGTGCCAGCAGCCCCCGGGACAGGGACGAAAAACTGTTTTTT. Its protein is CASSPRDRDEKLFF.

V gene TRBV19 combines with J gene TRBJ1-2; a weak D match, TRBD1 (6 bases). V lost 1 base, J lost 5 bases, and 11 bases lay in between. Germline V CDR1 and CDR2: LNHDA, SQIVND (reference sequence). This CDR3 spans 14 amino acids. CDR3 DNA sequence: TGTGCCAGTAGTATAGTCAGGGGTGAATATGGCTACACCTTC. Protein product: CASSIVRGEYGYTF.

The chain is built from TRBV5-1 and TRBJ2-3, with D hard to call. Germline V gives CDR1 SGHRS, CDR2 YFSETQ. The CDR3 is 15 residues long. V was shortened by 1 base and J by 0 bases, with 9 bases between the two germline ends. The CDR3 region is CASSLIQSSTDTQYF. The CDR3 region has the DNA TGCGCCAGCAGCTTGATTCAGTCGAGCACAGATACGCAGTATTTT.

The DNA for the CDR3 is TGTGCCAGCTCACCGATGGCCACTACAGATACGCAGTATTTT. Translated, it gives CASSPMATTDTQYF. The chain couples TRBV18 to TRBJ2-3; unclear D gene. There are 14 residues in the CDR3. The germline V gene encodes CDR1 KGHSH and CDR2 LQKENI. V was pared by 3 bases and J by 3 bases, with 10 bases between.

This chain connects TRBV6-5 to TRBJ1-2; tentative D call: TRBD1 (6 bases). The CDR3 contains 13 residues. V was pared by 6 bases and J by 4 bases, with 12 bases between. Looked up from germline, CDR1 is MNHEY and CDR2 is SVGAGI. The CDR3: CASRLTGTYGYTF. CDR3 nucleotide sequence: TGTGCCAGCAGGTTGACAGGAACCTATGGCTACACCTTC.

This clone was observed once. The chain has TRBV7-8 and TRBJ2-7, with D possibly matching TRBD2 (6 bases). The CDR3 has 17 amino acids. V lost 2 bases and J lost 0, with 17 bases in between. Per germline, CDR1 SGHVS and CDR2 FQNEAQ. CDR3 loop: CASSLIVGGTVSYEQYV. The CDR3 DNA reads TGTGCCAGCAGCTTAATAGTTGGGGGGACCGTCTCCTACGAGCAGTACGTC.

A single count supports this clone. The chain is built from TRBV12-5 and TRBJ2-5, with D possibly matching TRBD1 (6 bases). The V end was cut by 0 bases, the J end by 2 bases, with 7 bases between. CDR1 is LGHNT and CDR2 is FRNRAP in the germline V gene. There are 14 residues in the CDR3. The CDR3 loop is CASGLVGQQETQYF. In DNA form, the CDR3 reads TGTGCTAGTGGTTTGGTAGGACAGCAAGAGACCCAGTACTTC. Filled out from reference TRBV12-5 and TRBJ2-5, the complete variable domain reads DARVTQTPRHKVTEMGQEVTMRCQPILGHNTVFWYRQTMMQGLELLAYFRNRAPLDDSGMPKDRFSAEMPDATLATLKIQPSEPRDSAVYFCASGLVGQQETQYFGPGTRLLVL.

This rearrangement joins TRBV5-4 to TRBJ2-7; D is unclear. CDR1 is SGHNT and CDR2 is YYREEE in the germline V gene (reference sequence). V lost 4 bases and J lost 1, with 15 bases in between. This CDR3 is 15 amino acids long. Written as DNA, the CDR3 is TGTGCCAGCAGCCCCCAAGGCCGATCATCCTACGAGCAGTACGTC. Translated, it gives CASSPQGRSSYEQYV.

This sequence joins TRBV20-1 and TRBJ2-1; 7 bases fit TRBD1. Germline values: CDR1 DFQATT, CDR2 SNEGSKA (reference sequence). The CDR3 contains 15 residues. Trimming cost V 6 bases and J 1 base; bases outside gene matches: 9. The CDR3 reads CSASHLGQSYNEQFF. CDR3 coding DNA: TGCAGTGCGAGTCACTTGGGACAGTCCTACAATGAGCAGTTCTTC.